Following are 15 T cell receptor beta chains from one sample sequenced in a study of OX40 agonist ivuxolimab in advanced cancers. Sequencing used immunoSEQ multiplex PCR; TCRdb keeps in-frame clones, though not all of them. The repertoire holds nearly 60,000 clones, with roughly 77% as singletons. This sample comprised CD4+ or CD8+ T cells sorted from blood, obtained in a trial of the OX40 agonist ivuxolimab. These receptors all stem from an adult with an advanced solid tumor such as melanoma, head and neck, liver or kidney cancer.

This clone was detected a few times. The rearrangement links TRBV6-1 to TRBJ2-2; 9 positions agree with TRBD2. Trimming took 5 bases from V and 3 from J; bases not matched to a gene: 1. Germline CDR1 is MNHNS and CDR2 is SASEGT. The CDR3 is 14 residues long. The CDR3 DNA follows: TGTGCCAGCAGTAGCGGGGGGTACACCGGGGAGCTGTTTTTT. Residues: CASSSGGYTGELFF.

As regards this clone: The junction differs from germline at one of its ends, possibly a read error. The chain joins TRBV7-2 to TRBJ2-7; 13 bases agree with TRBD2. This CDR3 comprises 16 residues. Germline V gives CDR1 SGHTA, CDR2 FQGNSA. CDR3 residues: CASSIAGTSGDNEQYF. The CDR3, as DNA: TGTGCCAGCAGCATAGCCGGGACTAGCGGGGACAACGAGCAGTACTTC.

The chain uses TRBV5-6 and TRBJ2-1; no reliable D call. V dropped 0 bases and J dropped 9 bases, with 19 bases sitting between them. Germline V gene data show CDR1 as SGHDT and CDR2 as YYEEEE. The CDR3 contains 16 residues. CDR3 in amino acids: CASSLVFLHGPAEQFF. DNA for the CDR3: TGTGCCAGCAGCTTGGTTTTCTTGCACGGTCCGGCTGAGCAGTTCTTC.

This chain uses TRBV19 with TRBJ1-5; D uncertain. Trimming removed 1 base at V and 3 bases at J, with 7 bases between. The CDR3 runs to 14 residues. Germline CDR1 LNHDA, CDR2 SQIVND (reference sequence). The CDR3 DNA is TGTGCCAGTAGTATAGTGGATACCAATCAGCCCCAGCATTTT. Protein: CASSIVDTNQPQHF.

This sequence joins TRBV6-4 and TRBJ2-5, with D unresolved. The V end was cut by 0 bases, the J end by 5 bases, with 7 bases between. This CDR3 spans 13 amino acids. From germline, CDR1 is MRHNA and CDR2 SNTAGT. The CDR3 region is CASSDSIGETQYF. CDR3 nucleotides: TGTGCCAGCAGTGACTCGATTGGGGAGACCCAGTACTTC.

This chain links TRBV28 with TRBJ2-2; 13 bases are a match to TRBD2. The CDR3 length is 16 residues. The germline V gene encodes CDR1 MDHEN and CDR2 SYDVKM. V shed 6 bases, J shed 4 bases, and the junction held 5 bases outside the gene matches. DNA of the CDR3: TGTGCCAGCAGCCAGGGACTAGCGGGGACCACCGGGGAGCTGTTTTTT. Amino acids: CASSQGLAGTTGELFF. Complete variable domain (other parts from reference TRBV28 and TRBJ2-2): DVKVTQSSRYLVKRTGEKVFLECVQDMDHENMFWYRQDPGLGLRLIYFSYDVKMKEKGDIPEGYSVSREKKERFSLILESASTNQTSMYLCASSQGLAGTTGELFFGEGSRLTVL.

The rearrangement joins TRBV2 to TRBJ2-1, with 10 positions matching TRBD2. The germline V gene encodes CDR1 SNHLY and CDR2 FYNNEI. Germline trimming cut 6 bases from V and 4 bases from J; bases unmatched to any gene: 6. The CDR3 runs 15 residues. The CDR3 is CASRASGGSYNEQFF. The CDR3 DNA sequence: TGTGCCAGCAGGGCTAGCGGGGGAAGTTACAATGAGCAGTTCTTC.

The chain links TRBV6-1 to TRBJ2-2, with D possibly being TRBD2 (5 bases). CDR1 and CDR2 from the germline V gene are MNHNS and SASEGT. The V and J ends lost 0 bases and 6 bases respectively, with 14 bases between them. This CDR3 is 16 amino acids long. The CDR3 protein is CASSEALRGNAGELFF. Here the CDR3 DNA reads TGTGCCAGCAGTGAAGCGCTACGGGGAAACGCCGGGGAGCTGTTTTTT.

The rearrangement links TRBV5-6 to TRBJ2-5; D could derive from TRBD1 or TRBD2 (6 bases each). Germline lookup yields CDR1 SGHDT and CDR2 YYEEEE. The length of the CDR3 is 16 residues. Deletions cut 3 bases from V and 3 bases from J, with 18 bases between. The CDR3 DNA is TGTGCCAGCAGCTCCCAGGGGCGGGGCCAGGAAGAGACCCAGTACTTC. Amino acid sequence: CASSSQGRGQEETQYF.

The CDR3 coding sequence is TGTGCCAGCAGCTCCAACACCGGGGAGCTGTTTTTT. Translating it yields CASSSNTGELFF. The chain uses TRBV7-9 and TRBJ2-2; D call uncertain. Trimming took 4 bases from V and 2 from J, leaving 2 bases between them. Germline CDR1 is SEHNR and CDR2 is FQNEAQ (reference sequence). This CDR3 comprises 12 residues.

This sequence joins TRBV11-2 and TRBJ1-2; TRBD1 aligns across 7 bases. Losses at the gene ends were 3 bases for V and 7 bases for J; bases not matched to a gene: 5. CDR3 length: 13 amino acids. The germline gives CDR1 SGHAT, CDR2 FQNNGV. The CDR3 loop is CASSFDRAGGYTF. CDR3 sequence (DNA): TGTGCCAGCAGCTTTGACAGGGCGGGTGGCTACACCTTC.

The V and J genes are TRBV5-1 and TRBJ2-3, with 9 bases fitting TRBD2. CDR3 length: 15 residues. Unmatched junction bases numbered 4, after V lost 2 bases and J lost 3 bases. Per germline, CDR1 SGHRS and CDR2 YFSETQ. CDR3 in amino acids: CASSFLTSGTDTQYF. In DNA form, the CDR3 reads TGCGCCAGCAGCTTCCTCACTAGCGGGACAGATACGCAGTATTTT.

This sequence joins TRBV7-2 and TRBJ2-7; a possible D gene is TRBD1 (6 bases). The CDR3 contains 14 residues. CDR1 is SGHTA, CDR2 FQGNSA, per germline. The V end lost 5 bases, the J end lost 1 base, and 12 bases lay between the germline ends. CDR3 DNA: TGTGCCAGCAGCCCGAGACAGGATTCCTACGAGCAGTACTTC. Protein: CASSPRQDSYEQYF.

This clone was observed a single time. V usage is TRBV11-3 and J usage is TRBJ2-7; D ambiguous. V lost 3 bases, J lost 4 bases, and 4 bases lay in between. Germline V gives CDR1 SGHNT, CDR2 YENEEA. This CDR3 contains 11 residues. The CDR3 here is CASSFEYEQYF. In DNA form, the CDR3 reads TGTGCCAGCAGCTTTGAGTACGAGCAGTACTTC.

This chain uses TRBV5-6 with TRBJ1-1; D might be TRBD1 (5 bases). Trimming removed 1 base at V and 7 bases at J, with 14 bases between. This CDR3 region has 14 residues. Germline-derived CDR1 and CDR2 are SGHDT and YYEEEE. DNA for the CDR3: TGTGCCAGCAGCTTGCTTGGGGACTGGAGTGAAGCTTTCTTT. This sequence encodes CASSLLGDWSEAFF. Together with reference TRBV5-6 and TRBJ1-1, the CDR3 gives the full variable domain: DAGVTQSPTHLIKTRGQQVTLRCSPKSGHDTVSWYQQALGQGPQFIFQYYEEEERQRGNFPDRFSGHQFPNYSSELNVNALLLGDSALYLCASSLLGDWSEAFFGQGTRLTVV.